This T cell receptor (beta chain) was recorded in a study of blood T cell repertoires in COVID-19 (dated by TCRdb to 2020 to 2021). Study-level background: Samples from collaborators originated in the United States, Italy and Spain and spanned both the acute and convalescent phases of COVID-19. The prospective study material was composed of cDNA or gDNA derived from T cells, B-cell-depleted T cells, or PBMCs. Deeply sampled blood TCRbeta repertoires from subjects exposed to, actively infected with, or recovered from COVID-19 were included in the dataset. The repertoires were made available in a free public database intended to serve as a resource for research on the immune response to SARS-CoV-2. The samples were drawn from two sources: the first 160 participants of the ongoing ImmuneRACE study, and 1,254 subjects contributed by 6 global collaborators. A de-identified subject ID, COVID-19 status, age in years and sex were almost always included in the sample metadata. Where available, HLA class I and class II types were taken from metadata supplied by the sample provider and were not determined by assay-based typing. Overall results and qualifications from the work: Clinical and demographic metadata were provided uncurated, with the amount varying by source and participant.

Concerning this clone: Its antigen specificity is not known. Per-base quality was not reported, and no clone a single base away is much larger than it.

The collaborating institutions used their own protocols to collect whole blood in K2EDTA tubes. For TCRbeta analysis, collaborators shipped samples in one of three forms: frozen whole blood, isolated PBMCs, or DNA extracted from either of those sample types. The immunoSEQ Assay, a bias-controlled multiplex PCR, was used to amplify TCRbeta CDR3 regions from genomic DNA. Processing in the source paper ran as follows. Within the assay, amplification of reference gene primers was used to estimate how many nucleated cells each sample contained. To quantify the absolute abundance of each unique TCRbeta CDR3 rearrangement, sequence reads were collapsed and filtered. Productive Simpson clonality was computed per sample as the square root of Simpson's diversity index over productive rearrangements. Sourced from immuneACCESS, this table was stored by TCRdb with only in-frame sequences that have V and J called. A share of the clones is absent; for the studies checked, an unresolved V gene accounts for under half, and the remainder has no known explanation. The V and J calls and clone size are taken from that table; D and trimming were inferred from the DNA. This sample comprises around 42,000 clones, approximately 92% of them detected only once. The ten most abundant clones make up about 10% of the sample.

According to the germline V gene (reference sequence), CDR1 reads LNHDA and CDR2 reads SQIVND. The CDR3, cysteine through phenylalanine, is 15 amino acids long. Only the CDR3 DNA is retained, 45 bases long and in frame from the first base. V is pared back by 7 bases and J by 3 bases, with 16 bases lying between the germline termini. The sequenced material came from peripheral blood. The receptor was derived from a man aged 25 to 45 with active or convalescent COVID-19. The sequence joins TRBV19 to TRBJ1-3; a weak D assignment points to TRBD1 (6 bases agree). The base sequence is TGTGCCAGTACCCTGAGCAGGGGCGTTGGAAACACCATATATTTT. Its coded protein is CASTLSRGVGNTIYF.